This T cell receptor (beta chain) originates from a study of T cell repertoires in cytomegalovirus infection. Study summary: CMV infection plus the matching HLA type was flagged by public TCR beta signatures.

Germline-derived CDR1 and CDR2 are SGHVS and FNYEAQ. J gave up 6 bases and V 1 base, and 8 bases lay outside the gene matches. The CDR3 is 17 residues long. A single record per CDR3 protein comes from TCRdb applying MiXCR to the reads. Of a few hundred thousand distinct CDR3 sequences in the sample, less than 30% were seen once. Study outcomes and limitations: Predominance within the ex vivo response was attributable to HLA-C-restricted CMV-specific TCR beta clonotypes. Carriage of CMV together with the relevant HLA was identifiable through cumulative public TCR beta family frequency.

Note on this clonotype: Its cognate antigen is unknown.

The sequencing input was PBMCs. This TCR came from a human donor in good health (CMV status not recorded). Some clones in this sample may be carry-over from other donors' samples. The chain links TRBV7-6 to TRBJ2-2, with 10 bases fitting TRBD2. The CDR3 DNA reads as TGTGCCAGCAGCTTAGGGGGGACTAGCGTCGTACCCGGGGAGCTGTTTTTT. Translation: CASSLGGTSVVPGELFF.